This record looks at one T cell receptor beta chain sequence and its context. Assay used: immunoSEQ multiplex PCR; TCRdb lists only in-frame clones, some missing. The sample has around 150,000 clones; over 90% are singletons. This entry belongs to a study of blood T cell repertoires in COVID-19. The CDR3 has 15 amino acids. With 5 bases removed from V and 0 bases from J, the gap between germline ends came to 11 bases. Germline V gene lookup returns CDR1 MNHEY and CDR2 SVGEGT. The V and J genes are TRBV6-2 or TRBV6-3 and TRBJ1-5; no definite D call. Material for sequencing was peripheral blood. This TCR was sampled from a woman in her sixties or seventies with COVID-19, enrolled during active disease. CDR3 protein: CASSAYLPSNQPQHF. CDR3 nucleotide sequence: TGTGCCAGCAGTGCCTACCTTCCTAGCAATCAGCCCCAGCATTTT.